This TCR beta chain is from a study of T-cell memory formation after mild COVID-19 (dated by TCRdb to the early 2020s). About the full investigation: Most TCR sequence clusters were specific to one of the two donors. In two donors, T-cell clones that expanded and contracted after mild COVID-19 were tracked by sequencing TCRalpha and TCRbeta repertoires over time. The cohort was made up of two young adult volunteers, one female and one male, who were previously healthy. Overall study outcomes, separate from this receptor: The study covered only two mild cases, and larger cohorts including severe cases with pre-infection samples were considered necessary. Clones contracting from day 15 to 85 had balanced CD4/CD8 phenotypes, while a second wave expanding from day 15 to 37 was biased towards CD4+. Contracting CD4+ clones were located mainly in the CM and EM memory subsets, whereas CD8+ clones were found to be enriched in EMRA. Some responding clones were detected in pre-infection memory, which suggested that pre-existing cross-reactive memory T cells had joined the SARS-CoV-2 response. The second-wave clones that peaked on day 37 were not confirmed to be SARS-CoV-2 specific.

Data came from an Illumina NovaSeq 6000. TCRalpha and TCRbeta cDNA libraries were built by 5'RACE with constant-segment primers, adding sample barcodes and unique molecular identifiers. Trizol reagent was used to extract RNA from every sample. Library amplification was performed in two PCR steps, and a second sample barcode and Illumina TruSeq adapters were introduced in the second step. Libraries were sequenced on an Illumina NovaSeq with 2 x 150 bp paired-end reads. The published analysis was carried out like this. With migec v1.2.7, reads were demultiplexed and then collapsed into UMI-guided consensus sequences. Using mixcr v2.1.11, UMI consensuses were aligned to TRA and TRB V and J templates and then assembled into clonotypes. A clonotype was counted as expanded or contracted only when both edgeR and NoisET called the clonotype significant, with the noise models trained on biological replicates. For edgeR calls, a false discovery rate-adjusted p below 0.01 and a log2 fold-change threshold of 1 were applied. As an exploratory analysis of dynamics, max-normalized trajectories of the 1000 most abundant clonotypes were examined by PCA with hierarchical clustering. Each responding clone was given a CD4 or CD8 phenotype based on the CD4+ and CD8+ repertoires, which had been sequenced separately. TCRdb cleaned the public reads at Q25 with fastp, built clones with MiXCR and kept in-frame beta chains. All rows with the same CDR3 protein become a single entry with the most common DNA and genes. The authors' filters were not applied to this entry. Counted in this sample were roughly 110,000 distinct CDR3 sequences; about 15% of them appeared once. The ten largest make up around 28% of the sample.

V is reduced by 3 bases and J by 4 bases, leaving a spacing of 6 bases between them. The CDR3 covers 13 residues, taking in both the cysteine and the phenylalanine. Only CDR3 DNA remains: 39 bases, in frame from the first base. As regards this clonotype: Its antigen specificity is not known. No base qualities exist here, and no much larger clone lies one base off it.

Ficoll-Paque density gradient centrifugation was used to isolate PBMCs. Here the chain combines TRBV12-3 or TRBV12-4 and TRBJ2-2; a confident D gene designation cannot be given. The source of this sequence is an adult woman who had mild COVID-19 (a few samples of this study predate the infection). The sample titles of this study are shuffled in the database, so cell type and time point are left out; the donor was told from shared clones. Specimen: PBMCs or a T cell subset sorted from them (not recorded which). The CDR3 corresponds to CASSFGSTGELFF. DNA sequence: TGTGCCAGCAGTTTTGGGTCCACCGGGGAGCTGTTTTTT.